These 17 T cell receptor beta chains share one sample of origin, sequenced in a study of cytomegalovirus exposure and HLA in healthy donors. It was with 60 Vbeta and 13 Jbeta primers that the PCR ran. Libraries were prepared by immunoSEQ multiplex PCR; TCRdb keeps only in-frame clonotypes and omits some of them. The sample has around 170,000 clones, over 60% seen once. The sequencing sample was made of PBMCs. Source of these receptors: a girl aged 10 to 17 in good health and CMV-seronegative.

This clone was seen a few times. The gene calls are TRBV4-1 and TRBJ1-1; TRBD1 agrees at 7 bases. The V and J ends lost 6 bases and 7 bases, in that order; junction bases with no gene match: 5. CDR3 size: 12 residues. From germline, CDR1 is MGHRA and CDR2 YSYEKL. In nucleotides, the CDR3 is TGCGCCAGCAGTATACAGGGGATTGAAGCTTTCTTT. Its protein product is CASSIQGIEAFF.

The rearrangement links TRBV2 to TRBJ1-5, with 9 bases identical to TRBD1. V gave up 8 bases and J gave up 6 bases; unmatched junction bases: 8. Looked up from germline, CDR1 is SNHLY and CDR2 is FYNNEI. The CDR3 sequence is 14 residues long. CDR3 nucleotide sequence: TGTGCCAGCCACCGGGACAGGGAGGGTCAGCCCCAGCATTTT. Its translation is CASHRDREGQPQHF.

V gene TRBV6-1 combines with J gene TRBJ1-5; possibly TRBD1 for D (5 bases). This CDR3 is built from 15 residues. V was clipped by 11 bases and J by 0 bases, with 17 bases between them. CDR1 and CDR2 (germline): MNHNS, SASEGT. The CDR3 nucleotides are TGTGCCCCCCTCATGGGGGGAAATAGCAATCAGCCCCAGCATTTT. Protein product: CAPLMGGNSNQPQHF.

The chain uses TRBV19 and TRBJ2-3; tentative D call: TRBD2 (6 bases). Germline CDR1 is LNHDA and CDR2 is SQIVND (reference sequence). This CDR3 contains 15 residues. V shed 4 bases and J shed 2 bases, with 13 bases lying between them. CDR3 coding DNA: TGTGCCAGTAGTACCCGGGGAGGAGTCACAGATACGCAGTATTTT. It is translated as CASSTRGGVTDTQYF.

In regard to this clone: Other nucleotide sequences in the sample specify the same CDR3. The chain couples TRBV6-1 to TRBJ1-1; possible D gene TRBD1, 6 bases. CDR1 is MNHNS, CDR2 SASEGT, per germline. Deletions cut 6 bases from V and 2 bases from J, with 10 bases between. The CDR3 sequence is 13 residues long. CDR3 DNA: TGTGCCAGCAGGACAGGCGTCAACACTGAAGCTTTCTTT. This gives the protein CASRTGVNTEAFF.

This chain uses TRBV6-5 with TRBJ1-5; 10 bases match TRBD1. This CDR3 has 15 residues. Trimming removed 7 bases from V and 1 base from J; junction bases left unmatched: 4. The germline V gene encodes CDR1 MNHEY and CDR2 SVGAGI. Here the CDR3 DNA reads TGTGCCAGCACAAGGGACAGGGGAAGCAATCAGCCCCAGCATTTT. This translates into CASTRDRGSNQPQHF.

This clone has a single count. This sequence joins TRBV19 and TRBJ1-2, with D uncertain. The CDR3 has 13 amino acids. Germline loops: CDR1 LNHDA, CDR2 SQIVND (reference sequence). V was clipped by 3 bases and J by 8 bases, with 13 bases between them. CDR3 DNA sequence: TGTGCCAGTAGTATCCTAGCGGCGGGGGGCTACACCTTC. It specifies CASSILAAGGYTF.

The chain has TRBV10-3 and TRBJ2-1, with TRBD2 matching 11 bases. The V and J ends lost 2 bases and 6 bases, in that order; junction bases with no gene match: 9. The CDR3 is 17 amino acids. Germline-derived CDR1 and CDR2 are ENHRY and SYGVKD. The CDR3 loop is CAISEGLLAGASNEQFF. CDR3 in DNA: TGTGCCATCAGTGAGGGTTTACTAGCGGGGGCCTCCAATGAGCAGTTCTTC.

V usage is TRBV6-5 and J usage is TRBJ2-5, with a possible D match to TRBD1 (6 bases). The tail of the sequence fits TRBJ2-7 better, so the J call may be wrong. Germline V gives CDR1 MNHEY, CDR2 SVGAGI. This CDR3 region has 14 residues. This CDR3 is CATFPGHGSYEQYF. DNA of the CDR3: TGTGCCACCTTTCCGGGACACGGCTCCTACGAGCAGTACTTC.

The chain is built from TRBV25-1 and TRBJ1-4, with D uncertain. Trimming cost V 8 bases and J 7 bases, with 17 bases left between them. The germline CDR1 and CDR2 sequences are MGHDK and SYGVNS. The CDR3 is 14 residues long. CDR3 sequence reads: CASAAGDYGEKLFF. CDR3 nucleotide sequence: TGTGCCAGCGCCGCAGGTGACTATGGTGAAAAACTGTTTTTT.

The rearrangement uses TRBV5-1 and TRBJ2-5, with D possibly being TRBD2 (6 bases). The CDR3 runs to 18 residues. The V gene's germline CDR1 is SGHRS and CDR2 YFSETQ. Trimming shortened V by 1 base and J by 4 bases, and 23 bases separated the two germline ends. The CDR3 DNA reads as TGCGCCAGCAGCTTGAAGTCGAATAGCGGACTACGGGGAGAGACCCAGTACTTC. Protein sequence: CASSLKSNSGLRGETQYF.

In this sample, this clone turned up once. J is TRBJ1-1 and V is TRBV2, with 8 bases matching TRBD1. The CDR3 spans 15 residues. The germline V gene has CDR1 SNHLY and CDR2 FYNNEI. V shed 5 bases and J 4 bases; nucleotides not matched to a gene: 9. The CDR3: CASSRTGRGSTEAFF. CDR3 nucleotides: TGTGCCAGCAGTCGGACAGGGCGGGGGAGCACTGAAGCTTTCTTT. Full variable domain (remainder filled in from reference TRBV2 and TRBJ1-1): EPEVTQTPSHQVTQMGQEVILRCVPISNHLYFYWYRQILGQKVEFLVSFYNNEISEKSEIFDDQFSVERPDGSNFTLKIRSTKLEDSAMYFCASSRTGRGSTEAFFGQGTRLTVV.

V gene TRBV29-1 combines with J gene TRBJ2-7; D remains unclear. Trimming removed 4 bases at V and 0 bases at J, with 10 bases between. In germline, CDR1 is SQVTM, CDR2 ANQGSEA. This CDR3 has 13 residues. The CDR3 loop is CSVGGSISYEQYF. The CDR3 nucleotides read TGCAGCGTTGGAGGCTCCATCTCCTACGAGCAGTACTTC.

The table lists this clone with a count of one. V and J are TRBV19 and TRBJ1-1; 7 bases are a match to TRBD1. Germline V gives CDR1 LNHDA, CDR2 SQIVND (reference sequence). V was clipped by 7 bases and J by 0 bases; unmatched bases: 8. CDR3 length: 15 amino acids. The CDR3 is CASMDRDRLNTEAFF. The CDR3 DNA is TGTGCCAGTATGGACCGGGACAGATTGAACACTGAAGCTTTCTTT.

The CDR3 is CASSPQSSGGSQETQYF. The DNA for the CDR3 is TGTGCCAGCTCACCACAGAGTTCAGGGGGCTCCCAAGAGACCCAGTACTTC. The chain carries TRBV18 and TRBJ2-5, with 8 bases fitting TRBD1. The junction had 8 bases not matched to a gene; V was cut back by 1 base and J by 1 base. Germline V gene data show CDR1 as KGHSH and CDR2 as LQKENI. The CDR3 contains 17 residues.

The V call is TRBV7-3, the J call TRBJ2-1, with 13 bases identical to TRBD2. The V gene's germline CDR1 is SGHTA and CDR2 FQGTGA. J gave up 6 bases and V 4 bases, and 9 bases lay outside the gene matches. This CDR3 spans 17 amino acids. The CDR3 spells CASSSTSGGALFNEQFF. CDR3 DNA sequence: TGTGCCAGCAGCTCCACTAGCGGGGGGGCGTTATTCAATGAGCAGTTCTTC.

This sequence joins TRBV15 and TRBJ1-5; TRBD1 aligns across 8 bases. CDR1 and CDR2 (germline): LNHNV, YYDKDF (reference sequence). This CDR3 contains 15 residues. The trim removed 0 bases at V and 2 bases at J, leaving 0 bases unmatched. DNA for the CDR3: TGTGCCACCAGCAGAGAACAGGGGGGCAATCAGCCCCAGCATTTT. Amino acid sequence: CATSREQGGNQPQHF.